This section outlines one T cell receptor (beta chain) sequence together with its context. Germline V lookup: CDR1 MGHRA, CDR2 YSYEKL. V shed 5 bases, J shed 4 bases, and the junction held 5 bases outside the gene matches. This CDR3 comprises 13 residues. The data stem from a study of technical replicates of blood from a few donors. The data were produced by immunoSEQ multiplex PCR, yet TCRdb's version contains in-frame clones alone and is incomplete. Of 60,000 to 65,000 clones in the sample, around nine tenths were seen once. Sequencing input: PBMCs. The rearrangement links TRBV4-1 to TRBJ2-7, with 7 nucleotides matching TRBD1. The clonotype was recovered from a human donor in good health. Some clones in this sample may be carry-over from other donors' samples. This chain's CDR3 is CASSKTGTYEQYF. DNA for the CDR3: TGCGCCAGCAGCAAGACAGGGACGTACGAGCAGTACTTC.